This T cell receptor (beta chain) was captured in a study of CD8+ T cells in alopecia areata. Overall study context: Tofacitinib was given for 6 to 18 months, then stopped for 6 months.

The treatment is: oral pan-JAK inhibitor, 5-10 mg twice daily. This clone came up a few times. Its specificity is not known. Sequencing templates came from extracted RNA that was reverse transcribed into cDNA. TCRdb's copy holds only in-frame clones and misses some; the assay was immunoSEQ multiplex PCR. The sample records 100,000 to 150,000 clones, roughly 58% being singletons. Findings of the study overall: Amid tofacitinib therapy, many expanded lesional clones stayed present in scalp and blood. Sequencing of scalp samples also captures resident alphabeta T cells of normal skin.

The CDR3 loop spans 15 amino acids. The germline gives CDR1 MNHEY, CDR2 SMNVEV (reference sequence). The V end was cut by 4 bases, the J end by 6 bases, with 18 bases between. The chain employs TRBV27 and TRBJ1-2; TRBD1 might be the D (5 bases). The material sequenced was CD8+ T cells sorted from blood, taken at week 4, from a patient treated with tofacitinib. The TCR comes from a human donor with alopecia areata. The CDR3 bases are TGTGCCAGCAGTTCGGGGCCCTATGGCATAGATGGCTACACCTTC. Residues: CASSSGPYGIDGYTF.